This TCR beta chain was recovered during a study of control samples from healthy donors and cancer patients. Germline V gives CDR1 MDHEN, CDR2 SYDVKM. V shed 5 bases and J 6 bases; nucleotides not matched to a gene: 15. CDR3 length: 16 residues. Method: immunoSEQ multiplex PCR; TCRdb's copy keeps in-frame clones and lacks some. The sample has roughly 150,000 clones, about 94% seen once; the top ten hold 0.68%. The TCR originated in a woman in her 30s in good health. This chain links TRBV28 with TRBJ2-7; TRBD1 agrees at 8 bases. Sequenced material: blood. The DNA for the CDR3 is TGTGCCAGCAGTCTGTTAGGACAGGGCGATCAGGTCGAGCAGTACTTC. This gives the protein CASSLLGQGDQVEQYF.